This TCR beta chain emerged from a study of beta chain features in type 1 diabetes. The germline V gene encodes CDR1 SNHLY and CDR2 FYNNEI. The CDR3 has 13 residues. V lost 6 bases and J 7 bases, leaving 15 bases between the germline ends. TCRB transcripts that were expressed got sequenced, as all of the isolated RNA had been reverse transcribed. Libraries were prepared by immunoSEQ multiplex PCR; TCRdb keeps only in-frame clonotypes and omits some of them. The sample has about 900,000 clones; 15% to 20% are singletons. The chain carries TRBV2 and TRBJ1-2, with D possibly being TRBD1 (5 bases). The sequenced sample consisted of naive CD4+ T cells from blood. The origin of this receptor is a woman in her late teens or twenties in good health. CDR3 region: CASSRDGGFGYTF. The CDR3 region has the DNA TGTGCCAGCAGCCGGGACGGAGGTTTTGGCTACACCTTC.